The clone carrying this TCR beta chain was detected once. Its antigen is not identified. The data were produced by immunoSEQ multiplex PCR, yet TCRdb's version contains in-frame clones alone and is incomplete. The data show roughly 92,000 clones, 82% seen once. This sample was taken from a study of Ad26.COV2.S vaccination and SARS-CoV-2 variants. The study's findings and limits: Post-vaccination spike-specific CD8+ and CD4+ T cell responses reportedly had substantial breadth. Total responses of T cells may have been underestimated by the analyses of TCR breadth and depth.

Trimming took off 6 bases at V and 5 bases at J, with 17 bases between the two ends. This CDR3 is built from 14 residues. Germline V CDR1 and CDR2: SNHLY, FYNNEI. The gene calls are TRBV2 and TRBJ2-7, with D perhaps TRBD2 (6 bases). The starting material was peripheral blood, obtained after recovery from COVID-19. This TCR derives from a human donor who had recovered from COVID-19. CDR3: CASSGGRPGHEQYF. Written as DNA, the CDR3 is TGTGCCAGCAGCGGGGGACGGCCGGGGCACGAGCAGTACTTC.